These 24 T cell receptor beta chains originate from one sample sequenced in a study of PD-L1 blockade in urothelial cancer (dated by TCRdb to about 2017). The sample's time point label, decoded: pretreatment peripheral blood. The library relied on the immunoSEQ multiplex PCR assay. TCRdb carries this immuneACCESS record with in-frame sequences only. Its versions omit some clonotypes, under half of them owing to an unresolved V gene in the studies checked, with the rest unexplained. The sample has under 100,000 clones on record, around 91% of them singletons. The ten largest clones represent 1.5% to 2% of the sample. The sample consisted of PBMCs, taken around atezolizumab (anti-PD-L1) treatment. Receptors originate from a man aged 55-75 years with urothelial cancer.

The chain employs TRBV15 and TRBJ2-1; D is undetermined. The CDR3 is 16 residues long. V dropped 0 bases and J dropped 0 bases, with 9 bases sitting between them. The germline CDR1 and CDR2 sequences are LNHNV and YYDKDF (reference sequence). Written as DNA, the CDR3 is TGTGCCACCAGCAGAGATGTACTAACCTCCTACAATGAGCAGTTCTTC. Translated, it gives CATSRDVLTSYNEQFF.

This clone was found a few times. The chain is built from TRBV2 and TRBJ1-1, with D maybe TRBD1 (6 bases). CDR1 and CDR2 (germline): SNHLY, FYNNEI. V was pared by 7 bases and J by 0 bases, with 9 bases between. This CDR3 has 13 residues. CDR3 nucleotide sequence: TGTGCCAGCACCGCAGGGGTGAACACTGAAGCTTTCTTT. It yields the protein CASTAGVNTEAFF.

The CDR3 DNA follows: TGTGCCAGCAGTGGGGGACTGAGTAGGGAGGGTGAGCAGTTCTTC. Translated: CASSGGLSREGEQFF. The chain joins TRBV27 to TRBJ2-1, with 7 bases lining up with TRBD2. This CDR3 comprises 15 residues. The V gene's germline CDR1 is MNHEY and CDR2 SMNVEV (reference sequence). With V trimmed by 5 bases and J by 9 bases, 13 bases remained unmatched.

CDR3 loop: CASSKSGVPNSPLHF. The CDR3 region has the DNA TGTGCCAGCAGCAAAAGCGGGGTACCCAACTCACCCCTCCACTTT. The chain links TRBV27 to TRBJ1-6, with D unclear. This CDR3 is built from 15 residues. Trimming shortened V by 6 bases and J by 10 bases, and 19 bases separated the two germline ends. Germline V gives CDR1 MNHEY, CDR2 SMNVEV (reference sequence).

V usage is TRBV5-8 and J usage is TRBJ2-5; 12 bases are a match to TRBD1. The length of the CDR3 is 15 residues. Germline CDR1 and CDR2: SGHTS and YDEGEE. The junction had 3 bases not matched to a gene; V was cut back by 1 base and J by 5 bases. The CDR3 loop is CASSLWDRGLETQYF. CDR3 nucleotide sequence: TGTGCCAGCAGCTTGTGGGACAGGGGGCTGGAGACCCAGTACTTC.

The V and J genes are TRBV7-9 and TRBJ2-5, with 14 bases matching TRBD2. V dropped 4 bases and J dropped 2; count of bases not matched to a gene: 3. The V gene's germline CDR1 is SEHNR and CDR2 FQNEAQ (reference sequence). The CDR3 consists of 16 residues. In DNA, the CDR3 is TGTGCCAGCAGCTACGGACTAGCGGGGGGACAAGAGACCCAGTACTTC. Translated: CASSYGLAGGQETQYF.

This clone was picked up a small number of times. The chain recombines TRBV30 with TRBJ1-1; no clear D gene. The CDR3 is 11 residues long. With 3 bases removed from V and 6 bases from J, the gap between germline ends came to 8 bases. The germline V gene has CDR1 GTSNPN and CDR2 SVGIG (reference sequence). The CDR3 bases are TGTGCCTGGAGCCCTAGTGCTGAAGCTTTCTTT. The encoded protein is CAWSPSAEAFF.

V gene TRBV27 combines with J gene TRBJ1-1; 8 bases fit TRBD1. The CDR3 length is 15 residues. Germline-derived CDR1 and CDR2 are MNHEY and SMNVEV (reference sequence). The junction had 6 bases not matched to a gene; V was cut back by 5 bases and J by 1 base. The CDR3 protein is CASSPSTGANTEAFF. The DNA for the CDR3 is TGTGCCAGCAGTCCCTCGACAGGGGCGAACACTGAAGCTTTCTTT.

This clone appeared once. CDR3 DNA: TGTGCCAGTAGTCGGGACAGACTTTCGAACACTGAAGCTTTCTTT. Amino acid sequence: CASSRDRLSNTEAFF. The chain couples TRBV19 to TRBJ1-1, with 7 bases matching TRBD1. The length of the CDR3 is 15 residues. From germline, CDR1 is LNHDA and CDR2 SQIVND (reference sequence). V shed 5 bases, J shed 1 base, and the junction held 7 bases outside the gene matches.

The chain is built from TRBV10-1 and TRBJ2-1; 8 bases are a match to TRBD1. Trimming cost V 6 bases and J 1 base; bases outside gene matches: 11. CDR1 is WNHNN, CDR2 SYGVQD, per germline (reference sequence). The CDR3 sequence is 17 residues long. CDR3 coding DNA: TGCGCCAGCAGCGCCAGACAGGGGCGGTGGTCCTACAATGAGCAGTTCTTC. Amino acids: CASSARQGRWSYNEQFF.

The gene calls are TRBV9 and TRBJ1-3, with TRBD1 matching 10 bases. CDR3 length equals 16 residues. The trim removed 0 bases at V and 3 bases at J, leaving 3 bases unmatched. From germline, CDR1 is SGDLS and CDR2 YYNGEE. The CDR3 DNA reads TGTGCCAGCAGCGTAGAGGGGACAGGGGTTGGAAACACCATATATTTT. It codes for CASSVEGTGVGNTIYF.

This chain uses TRBV10-1 with TRBJ2-7; 7 bases fit TRBD1. The V gene end was trimmed by 6 bases and the J gene end by 0 bases; junction bases not matched to a gene: 8. The germline V gene has CDR1 WNHNN and CDR2 SYGVQD (reference sequence). This CDR3 is built from 15 residues. This CDR3 is CASSAGTANSYEQYF. CDR3 nucleotide sequence: TGCGCCAGCAGCGCCGGGACAGCGAACTCCTACGAGCAGTACTTC.

The chain is built from TRBV18 and TRBJ1-4; the D gene is possibly TRBD1 (5 bases). The ends were cut back, 8 bases at V and 10 bases at J, with 14 bases in the middle. Germline V gives CDR1 KGHSH, CDR2 LQKENI. The CDR3 runs to 12 residues. In DNA form, the CDR3 reads TGTGCCAGCGCGGGGGACCAAGGAAAACTGTTTTTT. It specifies CASAGDQGKLFF.

This rearrangement joins TRBV11-1 to TRBJ2-3; 8 bases are shared with TRBD2. Germline trimming cut 5 bases from V and 1 base from J; bases unmatched to any gene: 5. The CDR3 has 15 residues. Germline V lookup: CDR1 SGHAT, CDR2 FQDESV (reference sequence). This chain's CDR3 is CASSAGLEGTDTQYF. In DNA form, the CDR3 reads TGTGCCAGCAGCGCGGGACTAGAAGGCACAGATACGCAGTATTTT.

This chain links TRBV10-3 with TRBJ2-7, with 9 bases identical to TRBD1. CDR3 length: 14 amino acids. Trimming took 6 bases from V and 5 from J; bases not matched to a gene: 8. The germline gives CDR1 ENHRY, CDR2 SYGVKD. This CDR3 reads CAIRDRDREDEQYF. The CDR3 DNA sequence: TGTGCCATCAGGGACAGGGACAGGGAGGACGAGCAGTACTTC.

V is TRBV5-1 and J is TRBJ2-7, with TRBD2 matching 11 bases. V shed 0 bases and J 0 bases; nucleotides not matched to a gene: 5. The CDR3 has 17 residues. Germline V lookup: CDR1 SGHRS, CDR2 YFSETQ. CDR3 sequence: CASSLAPSGRSSYEQYF. The CDR3 nucleotides read TGCGCCAGCAGCTTGGCTCCTAGCGGGAGGAGCTCCTACGAGCAGTACTTC.

V gene TRBV27 combines with J gene TRBJ2-7; TRBD1 matches at 11 bases. Trimming at V came to 4 bases and at J to 3 bases, leaving 5 bases not matched to a gene. The CDR3 is made up of 15 amino acids. CDR1 is MNHEY, CDR2 SMNVEV, per germline (reference sequence). The CDR3 region is CASSSGTGGFYEQYF. CDR3 nucleotides: TGTGCCAGCAGTTCCGGGACAGGGGGATTCTACGAGCAGTACTTC.

This clone was seen only once. The chain links TRBV6-5 to TRBJ2-7; D may be TRBD1 (6 bases). Germline CDR1 is MNHEY and CDR2 is SVGAGI. The CDR3 spans 15 residues. The V end lost 8 bases, the J end lost 3 bases, and 20 bases lay between the germline ends. The CDR3 region has the DNA TGTGCCAGCCTCCAATATCCCGGGGACAACTACGAGCAGTACTTC. Translated, it gives CASLQYPGDNYEQYF.

The rearrangement uses TRBV2 and TRBJ2-5; 10 positions match TRBD2. J lost 4 bases, V lost 9 bases, and 8 bases had no gene match. The V gene's germline CDR1 is SNHLY and CDR2 FYNNEI. The length of the CDR3 is 14 residues. Written as DNA, the CDR3 is TGTGCCAGTATGAGCGGGAGGGCCGCAGAGACCCAGTACTTC. Its translation is CASMSGRAAETQYF.

This chain connects TRBV28 to TRBJ2-7, with 8 bases fitting TRBD2. With V trimmed by 5 bases and J by 4 bases, 7 bases remained unmatched. CDR1 and CDR2 from the germline V gene are MDHEN and SYDVKM. The CDR3 is 14 residues long. DNA for the CDR3: TGTGCCAGCAGTATAGCGGGAAGGGCATACGAGCAGTACTTC. It specifies CASSIAGRAYEQYF.

The chain joins TRBV10-3 to TRBJ1-1; 8 nucleotides align to TRBD1. Germline V gene sequence: CDR1 ENHRY, CDR2 SYGVKD. This CDR3 region has 20 residues. Trimming removed 0 bases from V and 4 bases from J; junction bases left unmatched: 19. The CDR3 reads CAISESGIGTGLRVATEAFF. The CDR3 nucleotides read TGTGCCATCAGTGAGTCTGGAATCGGGACAGGATTAAGAGTAGCCACTGAAGCTTTCTTT.

The chain joins TRBV28 to TRBJ2-1; TRBD2 matches 9 bases. The germline CDR1 and CDR2 sequences are MDHEN and SYDVKM. The CDR3 runs 15 residues. The trim removed 8 bases at V and 8 bases at J, leaving 13 bases unmatched. CDR3 amino acids: CASRELAGGVYEQFF. CDR3 nucleotides: TGTGCCAGCCGTGAACTAGCGGGTGGGGTCTATGAGCAGTTCTTC.

V and J are TRBV28 and TRBJ2-2, with TRBD1 matching 9 bases. Germline CDR1 MDHEN, CDR2 SYDVKM. V gave up 11 bases and J gave up 7 bases; unmatched junction bases: 5. The CDR3 is 12 residues long. CDR3 sequence (DNA): TGTGCCTCCCGACAGGGGGGCGGGGAGCTGTTTTTT. As protein: CASRQGGGELFF. Combining the CDR3 with reference TRBV28 and TRBJ2-2 gives the whole variable domain DVKVTQSSRYLVKRTGEKVFLECVQDMDHENMFWYRQDPGLGLRLIYFSYDVKMKEKGDIPEGYSVSREKKERFSLILESASTNQTSMYLCASRQGGGELFFGEGSRLTVL.

The chain combines TRBV19 with TRBJ2-3; 7 bases align to TRBD2. The CDR3 is 14 residues long. The junction had 9 bases not matched to a gene; V was cut back by 6 bases and J by 6 bases. Looked up from germline, CDR1 is LNHDA and CDR2 is SQIVND (reference sequence). DNA of the CDR3: TGTGCCAGTAGGTTCGGGGGGAAGTCGGATACGCAGTATTTT. Translation: CASRFGGKSDTQYF. Complete variable domain (other parts from reference TRBV19 and TRBJ2-3): DGGITQSPKYLFRKEGQNVTLSCEQNLNHDAMYWYRQDPGQGLRLIYYSQIVNDFQKGDIAEGYSVSREKKESFPLTVTSAQKNPTAFYLCASRFGGKSDTQYFGPGTRLTVL.